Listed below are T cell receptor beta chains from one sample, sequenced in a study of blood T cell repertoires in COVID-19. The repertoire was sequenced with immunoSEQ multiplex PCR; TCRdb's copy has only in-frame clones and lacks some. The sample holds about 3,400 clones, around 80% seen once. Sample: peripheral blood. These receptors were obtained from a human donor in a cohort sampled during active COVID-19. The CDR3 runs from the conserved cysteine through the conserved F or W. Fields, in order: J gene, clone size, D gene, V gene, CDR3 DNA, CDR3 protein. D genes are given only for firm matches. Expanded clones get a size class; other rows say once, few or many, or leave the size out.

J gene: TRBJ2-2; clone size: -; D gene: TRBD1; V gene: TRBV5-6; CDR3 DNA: TGTGCCAGCAGCCCTGACAGGGGGTTGAACACCGGGGAGCTGTTTTTT; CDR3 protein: CASSPDRGLNTGELFF
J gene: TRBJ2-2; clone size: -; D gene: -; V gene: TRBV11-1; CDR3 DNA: TGTGCCAGCAGCGGACGGGACACACGAAACACCGGGGAGCTGTTTTTT; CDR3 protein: CASSGRDTRNTGELFF
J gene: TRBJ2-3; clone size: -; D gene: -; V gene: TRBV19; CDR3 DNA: TGTGCCAGTAGTATTACTAGCCCGAGAGAGCAGTATTTT; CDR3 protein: CASSITSPREQYF
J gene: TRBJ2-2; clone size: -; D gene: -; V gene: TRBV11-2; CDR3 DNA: TGTGCCAGCAGCTGGGCCAGGGTTACCGGGGAGCTGTTTTTT; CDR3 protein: CASSWARVTGELFF
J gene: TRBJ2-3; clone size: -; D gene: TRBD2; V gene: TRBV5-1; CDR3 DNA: TGCGCCAGCAGCTCGGAGGGGACTAGCGGGGGCACAGATACGCAGTATTTT; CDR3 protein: CASSSEGTSGGTDTQYF
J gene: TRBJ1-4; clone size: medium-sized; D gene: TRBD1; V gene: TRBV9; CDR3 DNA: TGTGCCAGCAGTCCGGCAGGGGGGAGTGAAAAACTGTTTTTT; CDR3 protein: CASSPAGGSEKLFF
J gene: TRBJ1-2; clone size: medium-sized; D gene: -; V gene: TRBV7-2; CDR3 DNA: TGTGCCAGCAGCATTAGTGGTAACTATGGCTACACCTTC; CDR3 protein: CASSISGNYGYTF
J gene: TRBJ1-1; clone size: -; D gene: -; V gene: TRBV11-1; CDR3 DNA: TGTGCCAGCAGCTTGAGGATGAACACTGAAGCTTTCTTT; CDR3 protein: CASSLRMNTEAFF
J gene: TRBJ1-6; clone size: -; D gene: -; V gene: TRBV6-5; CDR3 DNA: TGTGCCAGCACCCAAAGTAGGTCAGGGCTGTCACCCCTCCACTTT; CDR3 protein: CASTQSRSGLSPLHF
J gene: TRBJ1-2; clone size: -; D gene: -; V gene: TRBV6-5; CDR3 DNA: TGTGCCAGCAGTTCGCCGGGGGGTAACTATGGCTACACCTTC; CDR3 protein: CASSSPGGNYGYTF
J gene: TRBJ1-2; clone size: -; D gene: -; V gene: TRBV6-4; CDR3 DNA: TGTGCCAGCAACGGCAAAAGGGGTGGCTACACCTTC; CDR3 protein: CASNGKRGGYTF
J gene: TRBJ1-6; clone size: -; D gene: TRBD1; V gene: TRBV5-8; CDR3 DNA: TGTGCCAGCAGCTTGGGACAGGGGAGGGTCAATTCACCCCTCCACTTT; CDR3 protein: CASSLGQGRVNSPLHF
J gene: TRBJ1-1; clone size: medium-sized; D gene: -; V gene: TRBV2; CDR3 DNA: TGTGCCAGCAGTCCGACAGGCAGCAACACTGAAGCTTTCTTT; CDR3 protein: CASSPTGSNTEAFF
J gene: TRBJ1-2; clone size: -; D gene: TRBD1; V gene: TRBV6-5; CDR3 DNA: TGTGCCAGCAGTAAGGACAGGGCTGGCTATGGCTACACCTTC; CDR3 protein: CASSKDRAGYGYTF
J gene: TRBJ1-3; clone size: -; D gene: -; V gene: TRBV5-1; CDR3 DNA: TGCGCCAGCAGCTTGTACGGGACTCCCTCTGGAAACACCATATATTTT; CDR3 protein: CASSLYGTPSGNTIYF
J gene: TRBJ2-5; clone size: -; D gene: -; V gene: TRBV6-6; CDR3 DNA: TGTGCCAGCACCAGGGGAACGGGGCGGACCCAGTACTTC; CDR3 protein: CASTRGTGRTQYF
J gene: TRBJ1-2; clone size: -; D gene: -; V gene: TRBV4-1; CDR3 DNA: TGCGCCAGCAGCCAAGTGCCGGGGGCGGGGGTCGGCTACACCTTC; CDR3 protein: CASSQVPGAGVGYTF
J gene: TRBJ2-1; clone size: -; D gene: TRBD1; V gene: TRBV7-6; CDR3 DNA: TGTGCCAGCAGCTTACAGGGGGTATCCTACAATGAGCAGTTCTTC; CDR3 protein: CASSLQGVSYNEQFF
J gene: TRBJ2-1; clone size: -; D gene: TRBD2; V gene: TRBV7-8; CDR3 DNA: TGTGCCAGCAGCTTAGCGGGGACCCCGGGGGGTGAGCAGTTCTTC; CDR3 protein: CASSLAGTPGGEQFF
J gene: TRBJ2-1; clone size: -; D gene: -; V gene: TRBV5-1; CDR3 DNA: TGCGCCAGCAGCTTTATGGCCTTCTACAATGAGCAGTTCTTC; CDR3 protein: CASSFMAFYNEQFF
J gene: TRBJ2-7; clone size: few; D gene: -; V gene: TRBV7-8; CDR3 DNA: TGTGCCAGCAGCTTCGGGGATTTGGGGATCGAGCAGTACTTC; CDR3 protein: CASSFGDLGIEQYF
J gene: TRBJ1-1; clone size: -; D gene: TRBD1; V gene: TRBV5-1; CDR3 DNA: TGCGCCAGCAGCCCAGGGACAGCGAACACTGAAGCTTTCTTT; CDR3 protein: CASSPGTANTEAFF
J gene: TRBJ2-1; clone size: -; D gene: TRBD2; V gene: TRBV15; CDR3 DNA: TGTGCCACCAGCAGACAGCGGGGGGCCTACAATGAGCAGTTCTTC; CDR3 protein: CATSRQRGAYNEQFF
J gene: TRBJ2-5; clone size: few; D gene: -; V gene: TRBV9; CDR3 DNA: TGTGCCAGCAGCGGGGGCGGACAGGGAGGGGAGACCCAGTACTTC; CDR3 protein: CASSGGGQGGETQYF
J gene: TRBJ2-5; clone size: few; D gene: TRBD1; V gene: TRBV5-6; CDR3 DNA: TGTGCCAGCAGCTTGGTAGGGGGGACAGGGACTCAAGAGACCCAGTACTTC; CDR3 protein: CASSLVGGTGTQETQYF
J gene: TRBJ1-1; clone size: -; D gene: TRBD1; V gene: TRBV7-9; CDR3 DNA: TGTGCCAGCAGCTGGGGACAGGGGGCAGGTGAAGCTTTCTTT; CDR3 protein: CASSWGQGAGEAFF
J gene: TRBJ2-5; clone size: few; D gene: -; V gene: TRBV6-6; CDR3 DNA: TGTGCCAGCAGTTACTCGGAGGGTTCAGAGACCCAGTACTTC; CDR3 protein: CASSYSEGSETQYF
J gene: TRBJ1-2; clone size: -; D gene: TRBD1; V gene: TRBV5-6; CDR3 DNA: TGTGCCAGCAGCGTGACAGGGACCGGCTACACCTTC; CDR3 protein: CASSVTGTGYTF
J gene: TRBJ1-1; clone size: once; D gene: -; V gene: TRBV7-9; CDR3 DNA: TGTGCCAGCAGCTCCGATCGGACAGTGAACACTGAAGCTTTCTTT; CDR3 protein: CASSSDRTVNTEAFF
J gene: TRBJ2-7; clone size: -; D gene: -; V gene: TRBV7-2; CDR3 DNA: TGTGCCAGCAGCTTACAAGCGGCCAGCTCCTACGAGCAGTACTTC; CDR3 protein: CASSLQAASSYEQYF
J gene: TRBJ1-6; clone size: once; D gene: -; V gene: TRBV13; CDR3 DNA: TGTGCCAGCAGCCAACGCCGCCAGGCCTATAATTCACCCCTCCACTTT; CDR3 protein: CASSQRRQAYNSPLHF
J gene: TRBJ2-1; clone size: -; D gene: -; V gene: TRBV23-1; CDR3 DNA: TGCGCCAGCAGTCAATCGAGTACTAGTGGCTACAATGAGCAGTTCTTC; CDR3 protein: CASSQSSTSGYNEQFF
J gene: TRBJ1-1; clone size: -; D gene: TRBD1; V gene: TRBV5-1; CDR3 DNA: TGCGCCAGCAGCCCATACAGGGGGCCGATGAACACTGAAGCTTTCTTT; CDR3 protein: CASSPYRGPMNTEAFF
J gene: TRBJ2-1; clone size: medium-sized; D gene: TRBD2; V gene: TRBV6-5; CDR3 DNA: TGTGCCAGCACTGGCGGGGGGGGCCAGGGCGATGAGCAGTTCTTC; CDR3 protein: CASTGGGGQGDEQFF
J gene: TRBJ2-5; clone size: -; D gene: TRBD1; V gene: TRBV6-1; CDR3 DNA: TGTGCCAGCAGTGAAATTTTCCATACCTTTAGGGGGCCCCAAGAGACCCAGTACTTC; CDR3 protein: CASSEIFHTFRGPQETQYF